The source of this T cell receptor beta chain is a study of OX40 agonist ivuxolimab in advanced cancers. As for the study in general: Mean age 60 years, range 23 to 79; around 80% male. Participants could have had prior anti-PD-1, anti-PD-L1 or anti-CTLA-4 therapy, and roughly 39% had some. Broader study findings: Among T cells, CD8+ cells averaged more expanded clones than CD4+ cells.

Germline CDR1 is SGHTA and CDR2 is FQGNSA. V lost 1 base and J lost 0, with 16 bases in between. The CDR3 covers 18 residues. The repertoire was sequenced with immunoSEQ multiplex PCR; TCRdb's copy has only in-frame clones and lacks some. The sample includes about 120,000 clones, around 87% of them seen just once. This clone has only one observation. The antigen remains unidentified. Sequencing was performed on CD4+ or CD8+ T cells sorted from blood, taken in a trial of the OX40 agonist ivuxolimab. The chain combines TRBV7-2 with TRBJ1-5; D is unclear. This clonotype was obtained from an adult with an advanced solid tumor such as melanoma, head and neck, liver or kidney cancer. This chain's CDR3 is CASSLGAGSPYSNQPQHF. CDR3 DNA sequence: TGTGCCAGCAGCTTAGGGGCTGGCAGCCCCTATAGCAATCAGCCCCAGCATTTT.